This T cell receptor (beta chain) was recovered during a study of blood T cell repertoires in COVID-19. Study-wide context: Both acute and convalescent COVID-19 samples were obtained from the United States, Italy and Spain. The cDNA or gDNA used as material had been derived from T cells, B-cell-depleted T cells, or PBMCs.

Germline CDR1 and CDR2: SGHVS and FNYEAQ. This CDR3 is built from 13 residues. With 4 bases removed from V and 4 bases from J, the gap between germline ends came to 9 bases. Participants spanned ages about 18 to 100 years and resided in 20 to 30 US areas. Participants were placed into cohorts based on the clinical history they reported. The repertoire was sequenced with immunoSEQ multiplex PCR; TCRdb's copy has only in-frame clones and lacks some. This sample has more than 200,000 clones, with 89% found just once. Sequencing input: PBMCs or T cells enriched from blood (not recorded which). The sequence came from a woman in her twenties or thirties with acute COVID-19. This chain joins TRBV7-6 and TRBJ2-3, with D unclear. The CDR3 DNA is TGTGCCAGCAGCTACGGAGTTGCAGATACGCAGTATTTT. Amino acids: CASSYGVADTQYF.